Listed here are 6 T cell receptor beta chains from one sample, sequenced in a study of T cells after yellow fever vaccination (dated by TCRdb to between 2018 and 2021). Library prep was done by 5' RACE. The listed sequencing device is Illumina HiSeq 2500. TCRdb ran its own pipeline on the public reads, namely fastp trimming at Q25 and MiXCR clone calling, and kept in-frame beta chains. Every entry covers one CDR3 protein and lists the most common genes and DNA from its rows. The table for this sample lists 300,000 or so distinct CDR3 sequences; approximately 12% of them were counted only once. Jointly, the top ten make up about 0.51% of the sample. In the paper's terms, the treatment or condition label means: live attenuated yellow fever vaccine strain. The input for sequencing was CD4+ T cells sorted from PBMCs, taken 45 days after the yellow fever booster vaccination. The receptor source for this set is a man aged 30 to 45 who received the YFV17D yellow fever vaccine.

This clonotype was picked up a small number of times. The V call is TRBV20-1, the J call TRBJ2-1, with 10 bases fitting TRBD2. Trimming at V came to 1 base and at J to 8 bases, leaving 5 bases not matched to a gene. Per the germline V gene, CDR1 is DFQATT and CDR2 is SNEGSKA (reference sequence). CDR3 length: 14 residues. The CDR3 nucleotides are TGCAGTGCTAGAGGGCTAGCGGGAGAACATGAGCAGTTCTTC. Its protein product is CSARGLAGEHEQFF.

This clonotype occurred a few times. The chain has TRBV20-1 and TRBJ2-7, with D maybe TRBD2 (7 bases). Germline assignment: CDR1 DFQATT and CDR2 SNEGSKA (reference sequence). V was clipped by 1 base and J by 4 bases, with 17 bases between them. This CDR3 has 15 residues. DNA of the CDR3: TGCAGTGCTAGAGTACCCCGGGCGGGGGCGTACGAGCAGTACTTC. This translates into CSARVPRAGAYEQYF.

V gene TRBV5-1 combines with J gene TRBJ2-1, with 10 bases matching TRBD1. The CDR3 has 17 residues. After removal of 0 bases from V and 5 bases from J, the junction contained 8 bases not matched to a gene. CDR1 and CDR2 (germline): SGHRS, YFSETQ. CDR3: CASSLAPGQGNNNEQFF. CDR3 bases: TGCGCCAGCAGCTTGGCCCCGGGACAGGGGAATAACAATGAGCAGTTCTTC.

The chain uses TRBV20-1 and TRBJ2-7; D unclear. This CDR3 spans 13 amino acids. Trimming took 0 bases from V and 1 from J, leaving 7 bases between them. The germline V gene has CDR1 DFQATT and CDR2 SNEGSKA (reference sequence). CDR3 protein: CSARDPRSYEQYF. CDR3 sequence (DNA): TGCAGTGCTAGAGATCCTCGATCCTACGAGCAGTACTTC.

Ten or more counts support this clonotype. The chain couples TRBV6-1 to TRBJ2-7, with 7 bases identical to TRBD1. CDR1 MNHNS and CDR2 SASEGT come from the germline V gene. The CDR3 length is 11 residues. The V gene end was trimmed by 8 bases and the J gene end by 9 bases; junction bases not matched to a gene: 7. The CDR3 nucleotides are TGTGCCAGCCGGACAGGACCAGGGCAGTACTTC. As protein: CASRTGPGQYF.

This clonotype was detected a few times. The genes are TRBV7-2 and TRBJ2-5, with D possibly called TRBD1 or TRBD2 (5 bases each). The V gene lost 3 bases and the J gene lost 3 bases, with 11 bases spanning the gap. The CDR3 runs to 14 residues. CDR1 and CDR2 (germline): SGHTA, FQGNSA. CDR3 sequence: CASSLGVVKETQYF. The CDR3 DNA sequence: TGTGCCAGCAGCTTGGGGGTCGTGAAAGAGACCCAGTACTTC.